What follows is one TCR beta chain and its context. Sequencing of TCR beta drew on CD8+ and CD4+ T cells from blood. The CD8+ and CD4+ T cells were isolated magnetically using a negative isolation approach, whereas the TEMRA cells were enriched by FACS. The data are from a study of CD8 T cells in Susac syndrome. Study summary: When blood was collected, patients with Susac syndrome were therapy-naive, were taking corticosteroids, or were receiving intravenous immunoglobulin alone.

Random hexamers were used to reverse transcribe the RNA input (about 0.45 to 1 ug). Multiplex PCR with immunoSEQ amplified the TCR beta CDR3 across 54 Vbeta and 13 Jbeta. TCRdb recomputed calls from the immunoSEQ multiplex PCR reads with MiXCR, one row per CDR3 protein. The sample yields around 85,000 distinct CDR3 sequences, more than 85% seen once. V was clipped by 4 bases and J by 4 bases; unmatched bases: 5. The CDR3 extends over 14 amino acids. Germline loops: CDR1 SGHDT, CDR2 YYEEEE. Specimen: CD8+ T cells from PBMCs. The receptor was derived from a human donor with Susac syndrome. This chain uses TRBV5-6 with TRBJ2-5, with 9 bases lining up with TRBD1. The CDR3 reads CASSPGQGRETQYF. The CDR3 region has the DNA TGTGCCAGCAGCCCTGGACAGGGGCGAGAGACCCAGTACTTC.